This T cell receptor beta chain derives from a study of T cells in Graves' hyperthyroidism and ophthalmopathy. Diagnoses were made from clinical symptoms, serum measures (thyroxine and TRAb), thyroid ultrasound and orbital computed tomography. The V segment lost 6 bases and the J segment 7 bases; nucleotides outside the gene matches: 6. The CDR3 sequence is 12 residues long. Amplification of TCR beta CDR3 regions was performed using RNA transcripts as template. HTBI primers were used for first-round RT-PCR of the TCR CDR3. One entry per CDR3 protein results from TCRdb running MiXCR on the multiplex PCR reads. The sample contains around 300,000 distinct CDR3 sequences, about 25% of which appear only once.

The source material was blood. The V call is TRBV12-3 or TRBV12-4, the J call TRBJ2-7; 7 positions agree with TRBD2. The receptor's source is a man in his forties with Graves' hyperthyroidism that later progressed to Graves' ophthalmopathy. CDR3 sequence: CASSPRLAEQYF. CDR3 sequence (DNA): TGTGCCAGCAGCCCGCGACTAGCAGAGCAGTACTTC.